Below are 17 T cell receptor beta chains sequenced from a single sample in a study of TIL therapy for anti-PD-1-resistant metastatic lung cancer. This was the immunoSEQ v3 assay. TCRdb's copy holds only in-frame clones and misses some; the assay was immunoSEQ multiplex PCR. This repertoire shows about 32,000 clones, around two thirds found once; its top ten account for 2.5% to 3%. Specified time point: pre-treatment sample, taken before nivolumab and TIL therapy. Source: blood, taken at baseline. Receptor source: a woman aged 25-85 years with non-small cell lung cancer.

The genes are TRBV2 and TRBJ1-2, with TRBD1 matching over 9 bases. The CDR3 has 15 amino acids. CDR1 and CDR2 (germline): SNHLY, FYNNEI. V lost 7 bases, J lost 5 bases, and 11 bases stayed unmatched. CDR3 nucleotides: TGTGCCAGCAAGGTTCCGGGACAGGGACCTTATGGCTACACCTTC. This translates into CASKVPGQGPYGYTF.

The gene calls are TRBV5-8 and TRBJ2-7; perhaps TRBD1 as D (6 bases). The CDR3 loop spans 14 amino acids. V was cut by 4 bases and J by 3 bases, with 14 bases left in between. Germline V gene data show CDR1 as SGHTS and CDR2 as YDEGEE. CDR3 coding DNA: TGTGCCAGCAGCAGGTCCGGGACAAACTACGAGCAGTACTTC. Protein product: CASSRSGTNYEQYF. Full variable domain (remainder filled in from reference TRBV5-8 and TRBJ2-7): EAGVTQSPTHLIKTRGQQATLRCSPISGHTSVYWYQQALGLGLQFLLWYDEGEERNRGNFPPRFSGRQFPNYSSELNVNALELEDSALYLCASSRSGTNYEQYFGPGTRLTVT.

Of note for this clone: A read error may account for a junction end that differs from germline. The chain recombines TRBV11-3 with TRBJ2-1; a possible D gene is TRBD1 (6 bases). CDR3 length: 12 amino acids. Looked up from germline, CDR1 is SGHNT and CDR2 is YENEEA. CDR3 sequence (DNA): TGTGCCAGCAGCTCTCCCCAGGGGATTTGTGTCTTC. Amino acid sequence: CASSSPQGICVF.

The chain has TRBV5-1 and TRBJ2-1, with TRBD2 matching 11 bases. The V gene end was trimmed by 5 bases and the J gene end by 7 bases; junction bases not matched to a gene: 8. Germline V gives CDR1 SGHRS, CDR2 YFSETQ. The CDR3 sequence is 15 residues long. CDR3 DNA sequence: TGCGCCAGCAGACTAACTAGCGGGAGTACGAATGAGCAGTTCTTC. Its protein product is CASRLTSGSTNEQFF.

CDR3 nucleotide sequence: TGTGCCAGCAGTTGGGGCCAGGGGGATATGAACACTGAAGCTTTCTTT. Encoded protein: CASSWGQGDMNTEAFF. The chain has TRBV6-5 and TRBJ1-1; 7 bases agree with TRBD1. V gave up 4 bases and J gave up 0 bases; unmatched junction bases: 8. Germline CDR1 and CDR2: MNHEY and SVGAGI. The CDR3 consists of 16 residues.

This clone was detected only a few times. The sample holds other DNA sequences that translate to the same CDR3. This chain links TRBV10-2 with TRBJ1-1; D possibly corresponds to TRBD1 (6 bases). From germline, CDR1 is WSHSY and CDR2 SAAADI. The CDR3 totals 13 residues. Between the trimmed V and J ends, which lost 6 bases and 3 bases, there was a span of 11 bases. CDR3 in amino acids: CASSRDTYTEAFF. CDR3 DNA sequence: TGCGCCAGCAGCCGGGACACATACACTGAAGCTTTCTTT.

The V call is TRBV5-5, the J call TRBJ2-3; D uncertain. The V and J ends lost 0 bases and 1 base respectively, with 12 bases between them. The CDR3 spans 16 residues. Germline V gene lookup returns CDR1 SGHKS and CDR2 YYEKEE (reference sequence). The CDR3 DNA reads TGTGCCAGCAGCTTGGCTCCCGGAGTGGGCACAGATACGCAGTATTTT. This translates into CASSLAPGVGTDTQYF. Together with reference TRBV5-5 and TRBJ2-3, the CDR3 gives the full variable domain: DAGVTQSPTHLIKTRGQQVTLRCSPISGHKSVSWYQQVLGQGPQFIFQYYEKEERGRGNFPDRFSARQFPNYSSELNVNALLLGDSALYLCASSLAPGVGTDTQYFGPGTRLTVL.

The chain combines TRBV2 with TRBJ2-7, with TRBD1 as a possible D gene (5 bases). V dropped 6 bases and J dropped 2 bases, with 14 bases sitting between them. This CDR3 has 14 amino acids. Germline V gene sequence: CDR1 SNHLY, CDR2 FYNNEI. The CDR3 is CASRMGPQTYEQYF. CDR3 coding DNA: TGTGCCAGCAGGATGGGGCCCCAAACCTACGAGCAGTACTTC.

The chain couples TRBV7-8 to TRBJ1-1, with D maybe TRBD1 (5 bases). Per germline, CDR1 SGHVS and CDR2 FQNEAQ. Trimming shortened V by 5 bases and J by 4 bases, and 11 bases separated the two germline ends. The CDR3 is 13 amino acids. CDR3 amino acids: CASSDRKSTEAFF. As DNA, the CDR3 is TGTGCCAGCAGCGACAGAAAAAGCACTGAAGCTTTCTTT.

The rearrangement uses TRBV7-9 and TRBJ2-2; D tentatively fits TRBD1 or TRBD2 (6 bases each). The CDR3 runs 16 residues. Germline lookup yields CDR1 SEHNR and CDR2 FQNEAQ (reference sequence). The germline V and J ends were trimmed by 4 bases and 3 bases, with 15 bases remaining between them. The CDR3 DNA follows: TGTGCCAGCAGCTCATTACAGGGCGGGGACACCGGGGAGCTGTTTTTT. This sequence encodes CASSSLQGGDTGELFF. The entire variable domain, with the rest obtained from reference TRBV7-9 and TRBJ2-2, is as follows: DTGVSQNPRHKITKRGQNVTFRCDPISEHNRLYWYRQTLGQGPEFLTYFQNEAQLEKSRLLSDRFSAERPKGSFSTLEIQRTEQGDSAMYLCASSSLQGGDTGELFFGEGSRLTVL.

This chain uses TRBV27 with TRBJ2-7; TRBD2 agrees at 7 bases. Germline values: CDR1 MNHEY, CDR2 SMNVEV (reference sequence). This CDR3 region has 13 residues. The junction had 9 bases not matched to a gene; V was cut back by 10 bases and J by 3 bases. CDR3 residues: CATHRDYNYEQYF. CDR3 nucleotide sequence: TGTGCCACTCACCGGGACTACAACTACGAGCAGTACTTC.

The chain carries TRBV5-4 and TRBJ2-3; D remains ambiguous. V was shortened by 3 bases and J by 4 bases, with 9 bases between the two germline ends. Germline CDR1 is SGHNT and CDR2 is YYREEE (reference sequence). The CDR3 consists of 13 residues. The CDR3 nucleotides are TGTGCCAGCAGCTCCCCGGGCGCAGATACGCAGTATTTT. Encoded protein: CASSSPGADTQYF.

The CDR3 DNA sequence: TGTGCCAGCAGTTACTTAGGGTCCTCTGAGCAGTTCTTC. It encodes CASSYLGSSEQFF. This chain uses TRBV6-5 with TRBJ2-1; unclear D gene. Germline loops: CDR1 MNHEY, CDR2 SVGAGI. The CDR3 loop spans 13 amino acids. V was cut by 1 base and J by 9 bases, with 10 bases left in between.

The rearrangement uses TRBV4-1 and TRBJ1-2; a possible D gene is TRBD1 (5 bases). There are 15 residues in the CDR3. CDR1 is MGHRA, CDR2 YSYEKL, per germline. Trimming took 1 base from V and 3 from J, leaving 12 bases between them. Written as DNA, the CDR3 is TGCGCCAGCAGCCAAGGGCCTCTGGGGGACTATGGCTACACCTTC. Translated: CASSQGPLGDYGYTF.

This clone was observed a few times. This chain joins TRBV11-3 and TRBJ2-1, with unresolved D. The CDR3 length is 14 residues. Between the trimmed V and J ends, which lost 5 bases and 4 bases, there was a span of 12 bases. The germline gives CDR1 SGHNT, CDR2 YENEEA. This chain's CDR3 is CASSPTSLYNEQFF. In nucleotides, the CDR3 is TGTGCCAGCAGCCCAACCTCACTGTACAATGAGCAGTTCTTC.

The chain has TRBV19 and TRBJ1-4, with 8 bases identical to TRBD1. The germline gives CDR1 LNHDA, CDR2 SQIVND (reference sequence). The CDR3 has 14 amino acids. Unmatched junction bases numbered 4, after V lost 5 bases and J lost 5 bases. The CDR3 region has the DNA TGTGCCAGTAGTCGACAGGGGCCCAATGAAAAACTGTTTTTT. Translation: CASSRQGPNEKLFF.

The rearrangement uses TRBV25-1 and TRBJ1-4; no clear D. The germline CDR1 and CDR2 sequences are MGHDK and SYGVNS. The CDR3 length is 12 residues. V was trimmed by 9 bases and J by 4 bases, leaving 9 bases between them. DNA of the CDR3: TGTGCCAGTGAGGGAGATAATGAAAAACTGTTTTTT. It translates to CASEGDNEKLFF. Full variable domain (missing parts from reference TRBV25-1 and TRBJ1-4): EADIYQTPRYLVIGTGKKITLECSQTMGHDKMYWYQQDPGMELHLIHYSYGVNSTEKGDLSSESTVSRIRTEHFPLTLESARPSHTSQYLCASEGDNEKLFFGSGTQLSVL.